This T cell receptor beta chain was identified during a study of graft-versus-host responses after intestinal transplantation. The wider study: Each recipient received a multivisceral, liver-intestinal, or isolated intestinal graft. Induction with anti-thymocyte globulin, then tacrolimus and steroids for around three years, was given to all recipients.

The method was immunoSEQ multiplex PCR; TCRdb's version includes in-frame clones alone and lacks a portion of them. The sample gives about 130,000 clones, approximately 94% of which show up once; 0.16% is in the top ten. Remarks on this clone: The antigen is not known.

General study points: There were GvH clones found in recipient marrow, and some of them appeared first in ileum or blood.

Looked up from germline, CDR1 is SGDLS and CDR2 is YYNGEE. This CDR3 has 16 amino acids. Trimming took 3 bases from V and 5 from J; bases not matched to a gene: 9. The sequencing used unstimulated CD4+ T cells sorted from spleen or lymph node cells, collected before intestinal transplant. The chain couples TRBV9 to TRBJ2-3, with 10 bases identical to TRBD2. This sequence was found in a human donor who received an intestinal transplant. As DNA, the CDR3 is TGTGCCAGCAGCGAGGGGGTAGCGGGGGGCCAAGATACGCAGTATTTT. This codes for CASSEGVAGGQDTQYF.